Given below is one TCR beta chain in context. The data were taken from a study of blood T cell repertoires in COVID-19. Across the whole study: Italy, Spain and the United States were the sources of the convalescent and acute COVID-19 samples.

Grouping used clinical history reported by participants in a survey and questionnaire. The CDR3 covers 13 residues. V was cut by 7 bases and J by 10 bases, with 15 bases left in between. CDR1 SGDLS and CDR2 YYNGEE come from the germline V gene. Per the original methods: Nucleated cell counts were estimated from reference gene primer amplification. The method was immunoSEQ multiplex PCR; TCRdb's version includes in-frame clones alone and lacks a portion of them. D and trimming were read from the DNA, whereas the V and J calls and clone size are those reported in that table. Counted here are approximately 440,000 clones, about 85% occurring once; the ten biggest clones make up under 0.75%.

The chain joins TRBV9 to TRBJ1-6; D is unclear. This sequence originates from a woman between 18 and 29 years old who had recovered from COVID-19. Sequenced input: PBMCs or T cells enriched from blood (not recorded which). Here the CDR3 reads CASGEGKGSPLHF. CDR3 bases: TGTGCCAGCGGTGAGGGAAAAGGGTCACCCCTCCACTTT.